This T cell receptor (beta chain) is drawn from a study of lymphopenia after photon versus proton radiotherapy. Study-level findings and limits: Relative stability marked proton patients; photon patients lost diversity and naive cells. Post-nadir diversity loss with photons came from oligoclonal expansion, particularly CD8+ Temra cells.

The V end was cut by 11 bases, the J end by 2 bases, with 20 bases between. The CDR3 consists of 15 residues. From germline, CDR1 is SNHLY and CDR2 FYNNEI. This clone is medium-sized in the sample. Its antigen is still unknown. Sequencing was performed with immunoSEQ multiplex PCR; in TCRdb, only in-frame clones are kept and a portion is missing. The profile covers around 30,000 clones, with 89% appearing a single time and 5% to 8.5% taken by the ten largest. The chain has TRBV2 and TRBJ2-3; maybe TRBD2 (6 bases). Here the sequenced sample was peripheral blood, taken from a patient treated with proton-based radiotherapy. The clonotype originates from a woman in her 70s with pancreatic cancer. Some clones in this sample may be carry-over from other donors' samples. The CDR3 coding sequence is TGTGCCGCGGGACTTAAGGGGTGGAACACAGATACGCAGTATTTT. It yields the protein CAAGLKGWNTDTQYF.